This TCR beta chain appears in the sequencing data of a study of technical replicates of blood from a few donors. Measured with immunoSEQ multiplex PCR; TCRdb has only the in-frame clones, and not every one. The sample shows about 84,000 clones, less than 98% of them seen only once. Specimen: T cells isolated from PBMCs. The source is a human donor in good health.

CDR3 residues: CASSQSGRANYGYTF. CDR3 nucleotide sequence: TGTGCCAGCAGCCAATCGGGCAGGGCGAACTATGGCTACACCTTC. The chain couples TRBV14 to TRBJ1-2, with D possibly matching TRBD1 (5 bases). CDR1 and CDR2 from the germline V gene are SGHDN and FVKESK. V gave up 2 bases and J gave up 2 bases, with 12 bases separating them. CDR3 size: 15 residues.